This T cell receptor (beta chain) was identified during a study of graft-versus-host responses after intestinal transplantation. In its sample, this clone was seen once. The antigen is not known. Per germline, CDR1 SQVTM and CDR2 ANQGSEA. The CDR3 runs to 13 residues. The V and J ends lost 4 bases and 7 bases, in that order; junction bases with no gene match: 3. TCRdb's copy holds only in-frame clones and misses some; the assay was immunoSEQ multiplex PCR. The repertoire consists of 95,000 to 110,000 clones, with more than 85% occurring once and the leading ten covering roughly 1%. The sequenced sample was unstimulated CD4+ T cells sorted from spleen or lymph node cells, obtained before intestinal transplant. The TCR comes from a human donor who received an intestinal transplant. The J gene is TRBJ2-7, the V gene TRBV29-1, with 14 bases fitting TRBD2. For the CDR3, the DNA is TGCAGCGTTGGACTAGCGGGAGGGCGGGAGCAGTACTTC. Translating gives CSVGLAGGREQYF.